This T cell receptor beta chain was identified during a study of identical twins. TCRdb called the 5' RACE reads again in MiXCR, with one record for every CDR3 protein. This sample has some 730,000 distinct CDR3 sequences; 18% occur once, and the top ten carry about an eighth. These data were also filed under a second study, of T cells expressing NK-cell markers. Per that paper: Once again these clonotypes came out on top in the CD3+CD56-NKG2C+ fraction of four donors. HCMV specificity was not established for the expanded NKG2C+ T cell clones.

Sequenced: PBMCs. The origin of this receptor is a woman aged 18-29 years in good health.

The CDR3 sequence is CSASGRGDYYEQYF. CDR3 coding DNA: TGCAGTGCTAGTGGGCGGGGGGATTACTACGAGCAGTACTTC. The chain combines TRBV20-1 with TRBJ2-7, with TRBD2 identical over 8 bases. V gave up 3 bases and J gave up 3 bases; unmatched junction bases: 7. The CDR3 contains 14 residues. Germline CDR1 DFQATT, CDR2 SNEGSKA (reference sequence).